This T cell receptor beta chain was sequenced for a study of Ad26.COV2.S vaccination and SARS-CoV-2 variants. At the level of the study: A participant enrolled in the COV1001 Ad26.COV2.S trial arm provided the sample. Donor got 5x10^10 or 1x10^11 viral particles of Ad26.COV2.S.

The method was immunoSEQ multiplex PCR; TCRdb's version includes in-frame clones alone and lacks a portion of them. The sample lists around 450,000 clones, approximately 92% occurring once. The sample's treatment: around 19 received Ad26.COV2.S at low or high dose, single or two shots; five or six received placebo; per-sample allocation not given. The study sampled participants on day 63 after the first vaccine or placebo injection. The material sequenced was peripheral blood, taken in a trial of Ad26.COV2.S vaccine versus placebo. This clonotype was obtained from a person aged 18-60 years who received the Ad26.COV2.S COVID-19 vaccine or a placebo.

The CDR3 region has the DNA TGTGCCAGCAGCCCCGACAGGGTTAGGCCTCAGCCCCAGCATTTT. Encoded protein: CASSPDRVRPQPQHF. The gene calls are TRBV6-2 or TRBV6-3 and TRBJ1-5; TRBD1 matches 7 bases. The CDR3 totals 15 residues. Germline V lookup: CDR1 MNHEY, CDR2 SVGEGT. V shed 6 bases and J 6 bases; nucleotides not matched to a gene: 11.